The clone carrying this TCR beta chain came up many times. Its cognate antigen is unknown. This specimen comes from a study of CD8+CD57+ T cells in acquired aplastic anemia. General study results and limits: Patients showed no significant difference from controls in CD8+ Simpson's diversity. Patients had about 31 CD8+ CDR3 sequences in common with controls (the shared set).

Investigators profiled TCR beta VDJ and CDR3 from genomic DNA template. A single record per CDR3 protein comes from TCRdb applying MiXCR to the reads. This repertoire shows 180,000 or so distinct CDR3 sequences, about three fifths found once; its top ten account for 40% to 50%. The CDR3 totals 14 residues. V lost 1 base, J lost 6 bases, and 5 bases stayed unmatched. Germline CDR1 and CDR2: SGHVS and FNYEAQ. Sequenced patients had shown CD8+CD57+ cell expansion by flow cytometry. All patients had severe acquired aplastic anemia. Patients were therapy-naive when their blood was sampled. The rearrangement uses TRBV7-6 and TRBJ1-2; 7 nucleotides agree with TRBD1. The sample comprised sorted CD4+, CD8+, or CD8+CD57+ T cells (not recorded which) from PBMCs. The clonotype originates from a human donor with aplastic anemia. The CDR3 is CASSLGGGTDGYTF. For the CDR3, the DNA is TGTGCCAGCAGCTTAGGGGGGGGGACAGATGGCTACACCTTC.